Here is one TCR beta chain with its context. Its antigen is not known. These data are taken from a study of Ad26.COV2.S vaccination and SARS-CoV-2 variants. Overall study: The study gave Ad26.COV2.S intramuscularly, once or twice 56 days apart.

Noted treatment: 15 to 20 received Ad26.COV2.S at low or high dose, single or two shots; several received placebo; per-sample allocation not given. The investigators took samples on day 63 after the first vaccine or placebo injection. Boston hosted the donor, who was an adult aged 18-55 years. Notes on the study in general: Once vaccination had occurred, spike-specific CD8+ and CD4+ T cell responses reportedly showed substantial breadth.

Germline V CDR1 and CDR2: MNHEY, SVGAGI. The CDR3 totals 15 residues. V was pared by 7 bases and J by 5 bases, with 20 bases between. Assay used: immunoSEQ multiplex PCR; TCRdb lists only in-frame clones, some missing. The sample records roughly 700,000 clones, approximately 88% being singletons. The V call is TRBV6-5, the J call TRBJ1-1, with D possibly matching TRBD1 (5 bases). The sequence came from a person aged 18-60 years who received the Ad26.COV2.S COVID-19 vaccine or a placebo. The input for sequencing was peripheral blood, taken in a trial of Ad26.COV2.S vaccine versus placebo. CDR3 amino acids: CASTRGGSFPTEAFF. CDR3 DNA sequence: TGTGCCAGCACCCGGGGGGGGTCCTTTCCGACTGAAGCTTTCTTT.